This T cell receptor beta chain was sequenced during a study of blood T cells in healthy people across ages. Germline V gene data show CDR1 as LGHNA and CDR2 as YSLEER. The CDR3 covers 16 residues. V was shortened by 2 bases and J by 1 base, with 14 bases between the two germline ends. Using a J-beta primer mix together with a sample-barcoded 5' primer, a second PCR was run for roughly 6 to 12 cycles. TCRdb redid the calling of the 5' RACE reads with MiXCR, one entry per CDR3 protein. The table has around 280,000 distinct CDR3 sequences, roughly 29% seen once. The source of this sequence is a woman between 65 and 79 years old in good health. Material for sequencing was blood. This chain connects TRBV4-3 to TRBJ1-1; possible D gene TRBD1, 5 bases. This CDR3 reads CASSQRRAGTNTEAFF. Here the CDR3 DNA reads TGCGCCAGCAGCCAAAGAAGGGCGGGGACGAACACTGAAGCTTTCTTT.